This TCR beta chain was sequenced during a study of T cells in Graves' hyperthyroidism and ophthalmopathy. The TCR beta CDR3 regions underwent amplification using RNA transcripts as the source. HTBI primers drove first-round RT-PCR of the TCR CDR3. TCRdb recomputed calls from the multiplex PCR reads with MiXCR, one row per CDR3 protein. The table lists some 360,000 distinct CDR3 sequences, more than 11% of them singletons, with approximately 10% in the top ten. Exclusion of patients followed from uncontrolled infection, other autoimmune disease, pregnancy or lactation. Orbital computed tomography, thyroid ultrasound, serum thyroxine and TRAb, and clinical symptoms together informed the diagnoses. A note on this clonotype: Its antigen is currently unknown.

Study observations and caveats: From stable hyperthyroidism, ophthalmopathy was set apart by a 13 V-J model.

The sample taken for sequencing was blood. The clonotype originates from a woman aged 55-69 years with Graves' hyperthyroidism.

CDR3 bases: TGTGCTAGTGGTTTGGCCCTTCGGGGACTAGCGAACCAAGAGACCCAGTACTTC. Its protein is CASGLALRGLANQETQYF. This chain joins TRBV12-5 and TRBJ2-5, with 10 positions matching TRBD2. V lost 1 base to trimming and J lost 0 bases; unmatched junction nucleotides: 8. CDR3 length equals 18 residues. CDR1 and CDR2 from the germline V gene are LGHNT and FRNRAP.